The text below deals with one T cell receptor beta chain. Its antigen remains unknown. Other DNA sequences from this sample encode an identical CDR3 as well. This CDR3 has 13 residues. Germline V CDR1 and CDR2: SQVTM, ANQGSEA. The germline V and J ends were trimmed by 6 bases and 2 bases, with 12 bases remaining between them. The sequencing template was cDNA reverse transcribed from extracted RNA. The protocol was immunoSEQ multiplex PCR, while the TCRdb copy is restricted to in-frame clones and leaves out a portion. The data show fewer than 200,000 clones, 58% seen once. Treatment meaning: oral pan-JAK inhibitor, 5-10 mg twice daily. This record comes from a study of CD8+ T cells in alopecia areata. Study-wide findings and caveats: For baseline CD8+ expansion, any link to response stays uncertain with one nonresponder. Scalp clonality dropped significantly under tofacitinib, as did expanded CD8+ top-100 clones.

This clonotype was obtained from a human donor with alopecia areata. The sample here was CD4+ T cells sorted from blood, taken around week 55, from a patient treated with tofacitinib. The chain recombines TRBV29-1 with TRBJ2-3, with D tentatively TRBD2 (6 bases). CDR3 protein: CSVDGGITDTQYF. The CDR3 DNA follows: TGCAGCGTCGACGGGGGAATCACAGATACGCAGTATTTT.